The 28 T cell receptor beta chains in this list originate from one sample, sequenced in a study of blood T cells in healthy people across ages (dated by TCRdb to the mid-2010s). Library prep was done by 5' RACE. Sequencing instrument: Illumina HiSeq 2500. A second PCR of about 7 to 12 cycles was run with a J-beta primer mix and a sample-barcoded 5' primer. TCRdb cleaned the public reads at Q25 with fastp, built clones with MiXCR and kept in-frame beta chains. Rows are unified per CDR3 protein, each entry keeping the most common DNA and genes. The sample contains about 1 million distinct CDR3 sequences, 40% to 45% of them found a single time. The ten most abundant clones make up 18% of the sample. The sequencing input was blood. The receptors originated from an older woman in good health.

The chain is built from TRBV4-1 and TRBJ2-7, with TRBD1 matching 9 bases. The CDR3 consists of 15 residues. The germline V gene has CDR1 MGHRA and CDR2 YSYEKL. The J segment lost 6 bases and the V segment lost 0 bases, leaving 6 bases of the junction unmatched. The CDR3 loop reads CASSQEATGGGEQYF. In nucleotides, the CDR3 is TGCGCCAGCAGCCAAGAAGCGACAGGGGGAGGCGAGCAGTACTTC.

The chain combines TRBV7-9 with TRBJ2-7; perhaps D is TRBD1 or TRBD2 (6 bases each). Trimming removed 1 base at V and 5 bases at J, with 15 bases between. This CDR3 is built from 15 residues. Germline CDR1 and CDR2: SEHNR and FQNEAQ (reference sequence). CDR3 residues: CASSLGGATADEQYF. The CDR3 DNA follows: TGTGCCAGCAGCTTAGGGGGGGCCACGGCGGACGAGCAGTACTTC.

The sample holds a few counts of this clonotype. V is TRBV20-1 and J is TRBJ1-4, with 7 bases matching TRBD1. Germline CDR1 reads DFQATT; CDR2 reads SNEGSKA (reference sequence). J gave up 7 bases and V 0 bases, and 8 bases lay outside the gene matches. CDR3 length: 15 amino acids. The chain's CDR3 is CSARDPTGNFEKLFF. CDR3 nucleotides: TGCAGTGCTAGAGATCCGACAGGGAATTTTGAAAAACTGTTTTTT.

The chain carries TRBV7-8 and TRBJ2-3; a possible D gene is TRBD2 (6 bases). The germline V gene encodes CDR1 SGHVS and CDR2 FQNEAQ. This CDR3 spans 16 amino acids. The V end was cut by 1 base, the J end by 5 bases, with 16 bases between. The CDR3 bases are TGTGCCAGCAGCTTAGTCGGCGGAGGGACCCAAGATACGCAGTATTTT. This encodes CASSLVGGGTQDTQYF.

The DNA of the CDR3 is TGTGCCAGCACCACGACTAGCACAGATACGCAGTATTTT. This translates into CASTTTSTDTQYF. V and J are TRBV27 and TRBJ2-3; D gene unclear. The CDR3 totals 13 residues. The ends were cut back, 7 bases at V and 0 bases at J, with 8 bases in the middle. Germline CDR1 and CDR2: MNHEY and SMNVEV (reference sequence).

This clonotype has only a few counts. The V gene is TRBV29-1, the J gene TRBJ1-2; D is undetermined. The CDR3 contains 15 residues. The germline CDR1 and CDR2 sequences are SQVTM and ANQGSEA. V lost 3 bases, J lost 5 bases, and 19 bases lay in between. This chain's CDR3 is CSVDDFEAGVYGYTF. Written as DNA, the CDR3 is TGCAGCGTTGACGACTTTGAGGCAGGAGTGTATGGCTACACCTTC. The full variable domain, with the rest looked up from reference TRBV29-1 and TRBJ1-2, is SAVISQKPSRDICQRGTSLTIQCQVDSQVTMMFWYRQQPGQSLTLIATANQGSEATYESGFVIDKFPISRPNLTFSTLTVSNMSPEDSSIYLCSVDDFEAGVYGYTFGSGTRLTVV.

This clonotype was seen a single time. The CDR3 region is CAISSGYEKLFF. The CDR3 coding sequence is TGTGCCATCAGTTCAGGGTACGAAAAACTGTTTTTT. This chain uses TRBV10-3 with TRBJ1-4; D is possibly TRBD1 (5 bases). The V gene lost 5 bases and the J gene lost 8 bases, with 9 bases spanning the gap. The germline V gene encodes CDR1 ENHRY and CDR2 SYGVKD. The CDR3 contains 12 residues.

Here the CDR3 DNA reads TGTGCCAGCAGTCCCCTCCTTAAAGGAGAGACCCAGTACTTC. Translating it yields CASSPLLKGETQYF. The chain is built from TRBV27 and TRBJ2-5; D remains unclear. With 5 bases removed from V and 4 bases from J, the gap between germline ends came to 14 bases. This CDR3 is built from 14 residues. Germline V gives CDR1 MNHEY, CDR2 SMNVEV (reference sequence).

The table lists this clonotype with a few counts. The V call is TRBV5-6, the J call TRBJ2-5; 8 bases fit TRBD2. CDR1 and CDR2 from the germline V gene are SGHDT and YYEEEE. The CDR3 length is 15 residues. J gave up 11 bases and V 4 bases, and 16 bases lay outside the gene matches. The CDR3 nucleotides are TGTGCCAGCAGCGCTACTTCGGGAGGGCGCGGGGAGCAGTACTTC. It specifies CASSATSGGRGEQYF.

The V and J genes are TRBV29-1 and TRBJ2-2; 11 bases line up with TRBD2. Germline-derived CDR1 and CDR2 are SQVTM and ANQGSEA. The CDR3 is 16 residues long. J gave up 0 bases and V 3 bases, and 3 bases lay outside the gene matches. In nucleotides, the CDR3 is TGCAGCGTTGAGAGGACTAGCGGGCCGAACACCGGGGAGCTGTTTTTT. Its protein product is CSVERTSGPNTGELFF.

Here the CDR3 DNA reads TGTGCCAGCAGCCAGGGGCTCGGCGGGACGTACGAGCAGTACTTC. It is translated as CASSQGLGGTYEQYF. V usage is TRBV14 and J usage is TRBJ2-5; D is possibly TRBD2 (6 bases). The end of the DNA is better explained by TRBJ2-7, so the J call may be wrong. This CDR3 is built from 15 residues. The germline V gene has CDR1 SGHDN and CDR2 FVKESK.

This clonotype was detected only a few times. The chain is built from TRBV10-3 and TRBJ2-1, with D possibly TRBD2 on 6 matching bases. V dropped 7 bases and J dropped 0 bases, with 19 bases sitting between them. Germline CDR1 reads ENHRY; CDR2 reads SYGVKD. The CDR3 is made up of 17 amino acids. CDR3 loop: CAIKSAEDGSSYNEQFF. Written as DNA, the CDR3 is TGTGCCATCAAGTCGGCAGAGGACGGGAGCTCCTACAATGAGCAGTTCTTC.

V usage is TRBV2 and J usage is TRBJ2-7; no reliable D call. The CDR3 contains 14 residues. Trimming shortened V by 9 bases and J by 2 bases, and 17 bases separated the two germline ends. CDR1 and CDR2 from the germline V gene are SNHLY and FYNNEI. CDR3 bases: TGTGCCAGATCGAGAAACAGCGCTCCCTACGAGCAGTACTTC. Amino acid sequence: CARSRNSAPYEQYF.

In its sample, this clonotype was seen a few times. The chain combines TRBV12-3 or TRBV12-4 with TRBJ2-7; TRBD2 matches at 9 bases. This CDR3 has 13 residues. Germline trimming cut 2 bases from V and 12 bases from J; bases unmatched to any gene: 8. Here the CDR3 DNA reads TGTGCCAGCAGTTTAACAGTGAAGCGGGAGGTGTACTTC. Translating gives CASSLTVKREVYF.

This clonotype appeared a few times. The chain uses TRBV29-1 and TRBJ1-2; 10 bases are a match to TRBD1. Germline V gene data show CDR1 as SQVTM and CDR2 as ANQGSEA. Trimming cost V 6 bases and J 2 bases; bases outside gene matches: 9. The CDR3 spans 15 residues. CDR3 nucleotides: TGCAGCGTCGACGCGACAGGGGGCTACAACTATGGCTACACCTTC. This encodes CSVDATGGYNYGYTF. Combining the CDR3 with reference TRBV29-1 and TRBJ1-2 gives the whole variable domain SAVISQKPSRDICQRGTSLTIQCQVDSQVTMMFWYRQQPGQSLTLIATANQGSEATYESGFVIDKFPISRPNLTFSTLTVSNMSPEDSSIYLCSVDATGGYNYGYTFGSGTRLTVV.

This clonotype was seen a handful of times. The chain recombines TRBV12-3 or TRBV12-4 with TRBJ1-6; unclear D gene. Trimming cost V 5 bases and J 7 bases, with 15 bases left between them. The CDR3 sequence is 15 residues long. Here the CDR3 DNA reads TGTGCCAGCAGTGCCCAAACAGTGCCAAATTCACCCCTCCACTTT. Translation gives CASSAQTVPNSPLHF.

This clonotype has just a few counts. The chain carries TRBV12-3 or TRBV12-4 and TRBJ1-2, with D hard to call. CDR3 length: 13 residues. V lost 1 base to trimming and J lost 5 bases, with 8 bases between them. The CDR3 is CASSLGSTYGYTF. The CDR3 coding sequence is TGTGCCAGCAGTTTAGGGAGTACTTATGGCTACACCTTC.

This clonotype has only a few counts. CDR3 sequence (DNA): TGTGCCAGCCATTTAGCCGGCTCCTACAATGAGCAGTTCTTC. It encodes CASHLAGSYNEQFF. This chain links TRBV11-1 with TRBJ2-1; D is unclear. Trimming stripped 8 bases from V and 0 bases from J, with 11 bases between. Germline V lookup: CDR1 SGHAT, CDR2 FQDESV (reference sequence). The CDR3 is 14 residues long.

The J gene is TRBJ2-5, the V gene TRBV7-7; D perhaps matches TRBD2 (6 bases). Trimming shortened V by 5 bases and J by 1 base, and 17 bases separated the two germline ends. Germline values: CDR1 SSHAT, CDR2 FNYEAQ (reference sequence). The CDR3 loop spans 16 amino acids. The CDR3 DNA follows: TGTGCCAGCAGCCCTCAGGGCGGGACGGTCCAAGAGACCCAGTACTTC. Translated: CASSPQGGTVQETQYF.

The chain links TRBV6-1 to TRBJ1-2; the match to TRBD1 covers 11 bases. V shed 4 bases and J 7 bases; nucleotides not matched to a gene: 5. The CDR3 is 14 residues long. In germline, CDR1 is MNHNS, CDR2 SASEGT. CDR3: CASSGGQGARGYTF. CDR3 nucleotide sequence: TGTGCCAGCAGTGGCGGACAGGGGGCTCGTGGCTACACCTTC.

As DNA, the CDR3 is TGTGCCTGGAGTGTAGAGGGGGAAGGCTACACCTTC. This sequence encodes CAWSVEGEGYTF. The chain recombines TRBV30 with TRBJ1-2, with D perhaps matching TRBD1 (6 bases). The CDR3 contains 12 residues. Looked up from germline, CDR1 is GTSNPN and CDR2 is SVGIG (reference sequence). The V end was cut by 0 bases, the J end by 8 bases, with 10 bases between.

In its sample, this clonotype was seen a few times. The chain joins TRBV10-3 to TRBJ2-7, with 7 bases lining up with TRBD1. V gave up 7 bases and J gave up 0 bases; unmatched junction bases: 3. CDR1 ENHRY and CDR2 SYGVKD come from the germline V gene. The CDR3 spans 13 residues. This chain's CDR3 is CAIKGAASYEQYF. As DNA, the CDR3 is TGTGCCATCAAGGGGGCCGCCTCCTACGAGCAGTACTTC.

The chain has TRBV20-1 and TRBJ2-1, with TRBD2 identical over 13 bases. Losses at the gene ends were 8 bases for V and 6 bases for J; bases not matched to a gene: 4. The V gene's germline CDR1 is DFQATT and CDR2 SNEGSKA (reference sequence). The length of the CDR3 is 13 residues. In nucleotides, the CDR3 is TGCAGTCCTCGACTAGCGGGAGGCAATGAGCAGTTCTTC. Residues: CSPRLAGGNEQFF.

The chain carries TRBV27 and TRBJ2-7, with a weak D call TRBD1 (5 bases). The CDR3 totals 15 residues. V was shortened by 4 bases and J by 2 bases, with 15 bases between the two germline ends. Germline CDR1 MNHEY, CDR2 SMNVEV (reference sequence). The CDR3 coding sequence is TGTGCCAGCAGTTCCTCCACCAGGGCAACCTACGAGCAGTACTTC. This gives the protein CASSSSTRATYEQYF.

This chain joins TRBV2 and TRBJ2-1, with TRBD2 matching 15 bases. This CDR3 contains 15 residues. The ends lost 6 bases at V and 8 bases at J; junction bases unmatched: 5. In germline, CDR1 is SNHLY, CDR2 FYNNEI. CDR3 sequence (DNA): TGTGCCAGCAGACGGACTAGCGGGAGGGCCCATGAGCAGTTCTTC. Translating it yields CASRRTSGRAHEQFF.

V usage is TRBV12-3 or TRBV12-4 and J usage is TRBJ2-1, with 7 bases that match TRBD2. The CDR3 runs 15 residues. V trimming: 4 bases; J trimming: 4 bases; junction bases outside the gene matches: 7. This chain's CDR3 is CASSSPSSGYNEQFF. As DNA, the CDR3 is TGTGCCAGCAGTTCCCCGTCTAGCGGTTACAATGAGCAGTTCTTC.

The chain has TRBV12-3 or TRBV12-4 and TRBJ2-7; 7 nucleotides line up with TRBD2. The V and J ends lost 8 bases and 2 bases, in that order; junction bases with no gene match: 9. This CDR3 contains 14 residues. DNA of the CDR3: TGTGCCAGCTTGCTCGGGGGGACGGCCTACGAGCAGTACTTC. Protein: CASLLGGTAYEQYF.

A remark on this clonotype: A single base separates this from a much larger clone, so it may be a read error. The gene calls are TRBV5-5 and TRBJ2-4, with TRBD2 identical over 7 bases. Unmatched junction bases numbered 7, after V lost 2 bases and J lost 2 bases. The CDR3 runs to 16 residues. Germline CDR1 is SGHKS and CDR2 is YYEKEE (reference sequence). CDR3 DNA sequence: TGTGCCAGCAGCTTTTGCCCTAGCGGATCCAAAAACATTCAGTACTTC. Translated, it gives CASSFCPSGSKNIQYF.